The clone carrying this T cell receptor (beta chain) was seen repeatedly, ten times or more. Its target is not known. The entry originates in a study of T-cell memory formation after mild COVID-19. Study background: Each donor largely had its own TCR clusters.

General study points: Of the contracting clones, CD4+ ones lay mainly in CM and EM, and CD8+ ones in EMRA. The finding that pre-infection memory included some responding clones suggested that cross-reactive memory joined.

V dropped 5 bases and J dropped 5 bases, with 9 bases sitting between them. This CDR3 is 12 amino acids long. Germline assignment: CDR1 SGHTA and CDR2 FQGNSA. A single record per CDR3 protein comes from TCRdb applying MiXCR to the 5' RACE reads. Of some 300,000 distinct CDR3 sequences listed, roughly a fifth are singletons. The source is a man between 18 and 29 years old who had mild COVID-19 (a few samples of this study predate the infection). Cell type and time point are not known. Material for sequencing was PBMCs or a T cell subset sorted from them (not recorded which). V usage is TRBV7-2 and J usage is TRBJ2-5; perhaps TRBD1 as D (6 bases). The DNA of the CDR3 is TGTGCCAGCAGCCCCCAGGGGGAGACCCAGTACTTC. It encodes CASSPQGETQYF.